This T cell receptor (beta chain) stems from a study of sequential checkpoint blockade in melanoma. This table comes from immunoSEQ multiplex PCR, and its TCRdb copy is limited to in-frame clones, with some not included. The repertoire consists of 9,000 to 9,500 clones, with about 26% occurring once and the leading ten covering 20% to 25%. This clone was found a few times. Treatment reported: randomized to nivolumab then ipilimumab (arm A) or the reverse (arm B). The source was tumor tissue (inferred from file names), collected from a patient given nivolumab and ipilimumab in sequence. The source is a human donor with melanoma.

Written as DNA, the CDR3 is TGTGCCAGCAGCCCGGGACAGGGAATTTTGGATGCTTTCTTT. Its translation: CASSPGQGILDAFF. The chain has TRBV9 and TRBJ1-1, with 9 bases fitting TRBD1. Germline trimming cut 4 bases from V and 11 bases from J; bases unmatched to any gene: 12. From germline, CDR1 is SGDLS and CDR2 YYNGEE. The CDR3 has 14 residues.